This entry describes one T cell receptor beta chain. What it binds is unknown. This sample also contains other DNA sequences that code for the same CDR3. Method: immunoSEQ multiplex PCR; TCRdb's copy keeps in-frame clones and lacks some. Seen here are 59,000 or so clones, about nine tenths observed once, and the top ten hold 20%. The CDR3 spans 13 residues. CDR1 SGDLS and CDR2 YYNGEE come from the germline V gene. The ends were cut back, 0 bases at V and 8 bases at J, with 9 bases in the middle. This sample is drawn from a study of T cells in localized non-small cell lung cancer. Study-level results: The study linked higher blood T cell density to longer overall survival. The appearance of a median 57 of the top 100 tumor clones was seen in adjacent lung. The study found T cell clonality highest in uninvolved adjacent lung, above tumor.

Sequencing used peripheral blood, obtained before any cancer treatment. This sequence was found in a man between 40 and 70 years old with stage I lung adenocarcinoma. The chain couples TRBV9 to TRBJ2-1; unclear D gene. This CDR3 reads CASSVATSHEQFF. DNA for the CDR3: TGTGCCAGCAGCGTAGCAACCTCCCATGAGCAGTTCTTC.